This TCR beta chain came from a study of shared clonotypes between healthy human individuals. CDR1 is SGHKS, CDR2 YYEKEE, per germline (reference sequence). The ends were cut back, 1 base at V and 5 bases at J, with 12 bases in the middle. This CDR3 comprises 15 residues. The assay was immunoSEQ multiplex PCR, and TCRdb's table has in-frame clones only and misses some. Of 650,000 to 750,000 clones detected, more than 70% appear once; the ten largest clones hold roughly 1.8%. The source is a woman aged 25 to 39 in good health. The J gene is TRBJ2-2, the V gene TRBV5-5; weak D call: TRBD1 (5 bases). The source material was memory CD4+ T cells sorted from blood. Stated subset: CD45RA-negative fraction. CDR3 residues: CASSLRGGQTGELFF. DNA of the CDR3: TGTGCCAGCAGCTTGAGGGGCGGCCAGACCGGGGAGCTGTTTTTT.